The clone carrying this T cell receptor beta chain showed up many times. Its antigen is unknown. TCRdb reprocessed the 5' RACE reads via MiXCR and lists one record per CDR3 protein. The table has roughly 80,000 distinct CDR3 sequences, about 9.7% seen once. CDR3 size: 16 residues. V was cut by 2 bases and J by 8 bases, with 19 bases left in between. Germline CDR1 SGHRS, CDR2 YFSETQ. The sample is drawn from a study of neurological immune-mediated disorders. Study-level findings and limits: Expanded clones shared no CDR3 amino acid sequences across subjects, suggesting private repertoires in all groups.

The chain is built from TRBV5-1 and TRBJ1-4; maybe TRBD1 (6 bases). The sample taken for sequencing was PBMCs. The receptor was derived from a man between 45 and 60 years old in good health. The CDR3 nucleotides read TGCGCCAGCAGCTTTACCAACATGGGGGCTGCCGAAAAACTGTTTTTT. Translation gives CASSFTNMGAAEKLFF.